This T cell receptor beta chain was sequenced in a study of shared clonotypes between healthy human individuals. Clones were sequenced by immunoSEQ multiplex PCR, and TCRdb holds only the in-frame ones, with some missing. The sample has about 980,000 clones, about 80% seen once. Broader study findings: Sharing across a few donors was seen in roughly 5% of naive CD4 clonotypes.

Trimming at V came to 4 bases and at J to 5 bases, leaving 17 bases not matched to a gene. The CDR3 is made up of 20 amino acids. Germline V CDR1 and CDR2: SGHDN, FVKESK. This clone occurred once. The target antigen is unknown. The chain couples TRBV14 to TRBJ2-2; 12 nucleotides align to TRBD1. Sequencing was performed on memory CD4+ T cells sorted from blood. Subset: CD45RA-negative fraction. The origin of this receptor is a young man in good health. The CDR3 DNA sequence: TGTGCCAGCAGCCTAAAGACCCCGGGACAGGGGGCTTGGAAAACCGGGGAGCTGTTTTTT. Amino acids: CASSLKTPGQGAWKTGELFF.